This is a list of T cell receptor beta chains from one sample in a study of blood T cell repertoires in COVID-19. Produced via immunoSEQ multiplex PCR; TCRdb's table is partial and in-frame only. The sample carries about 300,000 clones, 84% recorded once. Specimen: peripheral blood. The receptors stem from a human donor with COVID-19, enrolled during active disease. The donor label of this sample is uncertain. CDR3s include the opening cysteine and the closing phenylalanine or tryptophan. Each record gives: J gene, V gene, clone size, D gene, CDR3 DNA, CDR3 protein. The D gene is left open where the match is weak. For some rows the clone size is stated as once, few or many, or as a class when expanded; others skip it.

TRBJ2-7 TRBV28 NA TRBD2 TGTGCCAGCAGTTTACCCCGGGCTAGCGGGAGTCAGTACTTC CASSLPRASGSQYF
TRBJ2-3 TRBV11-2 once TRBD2 TGTGCCAGCAGCTCTAGGACTAGCGGGAGGGCCCCAGATACGCAGTATTTT CASSSRTSGRAPDTQYF
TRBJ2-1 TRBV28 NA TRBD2 TGTGCCAGCAGCCTAGGGACTAGCGGGACGAACAATGAGCAGTTCTTC CASSLGTSGTNNEQFF
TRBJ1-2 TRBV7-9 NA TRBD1 TGTGCCAGCAGCTCGACCGAAGGGGGCGGCTATGGCTACACCTTC CASSSTEGGGYGYTF
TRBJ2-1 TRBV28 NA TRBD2 TGTGCCAGCAGTTCCCCCGCGGGACTAGCGGGAAAAGGGTCCTACAATGAGCAGTTCTTC CASSSPAGLAGKGSYNEQFF
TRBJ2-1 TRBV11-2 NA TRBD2 TGTGCCAGCAGCCCCTCGGGTAGCGGGAGGCTCTCTGAGCAGTTCTTC CASSPSGSGRLSEQFF
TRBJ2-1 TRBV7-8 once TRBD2 TGTGCCAGCAGCTTGGATGGACTAGCGATTCAACACATCAATGAGCAGTTCTTC CASSLDGLAIQHINEQFF
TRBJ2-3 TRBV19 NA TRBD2 TGTGCCAGTAGTAACCCGGGACTAGCGGGAGGGATAGCAGATACGCAGTATTTT CASSNPGLAGGIADTQYF
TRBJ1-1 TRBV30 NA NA TGTGCCTGGAGTGTAGTCGGGGGGCGCACCCTAGAAGCTTTCTTT CAWSVVGGRTLEAFF
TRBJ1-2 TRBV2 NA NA TGTGCCAGCAGTGAGGTTCGCTGGTCGGGTAACTATGGCTACACCTTC CASSEVRWSGNYGYTF
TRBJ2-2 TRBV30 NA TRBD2 TGTGCCTGGGGCCAGCGGGAGGCGGTCGGGGAGCTGTTTTTT CAWGQREAVGELFF
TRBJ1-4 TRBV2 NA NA TGTGCCAGAGGGGATGCCCTAAATGAAAAACTGTTTTTT CARGDALNEKLFF
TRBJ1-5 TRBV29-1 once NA TGCAGCGTCGGCGAGTCGTCTACTAGCGATCAGCCCCAGCATTTT CSVGESSTSDQPQHF
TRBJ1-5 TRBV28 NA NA TGTGCCAGCAGTTTACCCAGGGGTCAGAATCAGCCCCAGCATTTT CASSLPRGQNQPQHF
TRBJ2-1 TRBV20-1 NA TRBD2 TGCAGTGCTAGTCTGCCTAGCGGGAGAAATGAGCAGTTCTTC CSASLPSGRNEQFF
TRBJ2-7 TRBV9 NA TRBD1 TGTGCCAGCAGCGGGGGGACAGGGCCCCCCATGTACGAGCAGTACTTC CASSGGTGPPMYEQYF
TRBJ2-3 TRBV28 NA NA TGTGCCAGCAGTTGGGGGACTGGGGTTAGCACAGATACGCAGTATTTT CASSWGTGVSTDTQYF
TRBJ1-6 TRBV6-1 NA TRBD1 TGTGCCAGCAGTGAAGGGTTAGGGGGCGGATCACCCCTCCACTTT CASSEGLGGGSPLHF
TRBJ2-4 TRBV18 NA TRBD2 TGTGCCAGCTCACCACCCCAACTAGCGGGAGCCAAAAACATTCAGTACTTC CASSPPQLAGAKNIQYF
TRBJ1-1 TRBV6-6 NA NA TGTGCCAGCAGTACCCGGCAGGTTGGTAGGACTGAAGCTTTCTTT CASSTRQVGRTEAFF
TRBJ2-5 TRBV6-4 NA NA TGTGCCAGCAGACTATCCCCCGTTTCCGCAATCAAAGAGACCCAGTACTTC CASRLSPVSAIKETQYF
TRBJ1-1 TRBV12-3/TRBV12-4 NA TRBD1 TGTGCCAGCAGGGTTCAGGGGGCTGGTGAAGCTTTCTTT CASRVQGAGEAFF
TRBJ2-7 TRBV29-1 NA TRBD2 TGCAGCGTTGAGTCCCTAGCGGGAGTAAACGAGCAGTACTTC CSVESLAGVNEQYF
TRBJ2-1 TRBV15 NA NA TGTGCCACCAGCAGAGTAAGAGGGTTTTCCGACTCCTACAATGAGCAGTTCTTC CATSRVRGFSDSYNEQFF
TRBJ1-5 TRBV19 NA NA TGTGCCAGTAGTATTCTTCGGGATCAGCCCCAGCATTTT CASSILRDQPQHF
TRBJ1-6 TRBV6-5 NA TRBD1 TGTGCCAGCAACAAATCCGGGACAGGGCCTTCACCCCTCCACTTT CASNKSGTGPSPLHF
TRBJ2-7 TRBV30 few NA TGTGCCTGGAGTGCGGTGATCTACGAGCAGTACTTC CAWSAVIYEQYF
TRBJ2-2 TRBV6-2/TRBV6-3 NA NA TGTGCCAGCAGTTATAGGGCGGCGGGTCCAAACACCGGGGAGCTGTTTTTT CASSYRAAGPNTGELFF
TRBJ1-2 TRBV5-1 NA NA TGCGCCAGCAGCTTGGGTGAGGAACACTATGGCTACACCTTC CASSLGEEHYGYTF
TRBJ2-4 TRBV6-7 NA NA TGTGCCGGAGTTCGGGGCTGGCGGAAGGGGGACAAAAACATTCAGTACTTC CAGVRGWRKGDKNIQYF
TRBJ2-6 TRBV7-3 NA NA TGTGCCAGCAGCTTCCGAGTCCCAGCACAGGGGGCCAACGTCCTGACTTTC CASSFRVPAQGANVLTF
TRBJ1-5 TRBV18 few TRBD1 TGTGCCAGCTCACAAACTCCCGGGACAGGGAGCAATCAGCCCCAGCATTTT CASSQTPGTGSNQPQHF
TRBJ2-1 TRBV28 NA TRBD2 TGTGCCAGCAGTTTTACGGGAGGGTACAATGAGCAGTTCTTC CASSFTGGYNEQFF
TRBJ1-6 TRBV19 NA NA TGTGCCAGCAAAGGGGGTGGGTCACCCCTCCACTTT CASKGGGSPLHF
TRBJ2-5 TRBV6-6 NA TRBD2 TGTGCCAGCAGTCGGGGCGGGGGACCCGAGGCCTTCCAAGAGACCCAGTACTTC CASSRGGGPEAFQETQYF
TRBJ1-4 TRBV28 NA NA TGTGCCACCTCCAGGGCCAGTAATGAAAAACTGTTTTTT CATSRASNEKLFF
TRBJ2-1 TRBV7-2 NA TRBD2 TGTGCCAGCAGCTTGCGGGAGAAGGGCAATGAGCAGTTCTTC CASSLREKGNEQFF
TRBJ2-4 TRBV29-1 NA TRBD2 TGCAGCGTTTCTGGGGGGGAAGGAAACATTCAGTACTTC CSVSGGEGNIQYF
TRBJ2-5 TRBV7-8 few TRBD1 TGTGCCAGCAGCTTGGGACAGGGGTGGGAGACCCAGTACTTC CASSLGQGWETQYF
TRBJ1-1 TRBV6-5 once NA TGTGCCAGCAGCCTGGACAGCCCGAACACTGAAGCTTTCTTT CASSLDSPNTEAFF
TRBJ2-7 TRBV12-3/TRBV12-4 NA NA TGTGCCAGCAGTTCCGGGGTTACCTACGAGCAGTACTTC CASSSGVTYEQYF
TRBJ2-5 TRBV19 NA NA TGTGCCAGTAGTATCGAAGAGACCCAGTACTTC CASSIEETQYF
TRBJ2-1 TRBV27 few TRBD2 TGTGCCAGCAGTTCGGGACCCGGGAGGACGGACGAGCAGTTCTTC CASSSGPGRTDEQFF
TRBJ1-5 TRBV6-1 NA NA TGTGCCAGCAGTGACCCAAATCAGCCCCAGCATTTT CASSDPNQPQHF
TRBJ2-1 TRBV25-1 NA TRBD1 TGTGCCAGCAGTGAAAAAGGGACAGGGATCCATGAGCAGTTCTTC CASSEKGTGIHEQFF
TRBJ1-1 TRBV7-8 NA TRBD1 TGTGCCAGCAGCTTAACTTCGGGACAGTCAACTGAAGCTTTCTTT CASSLTSGQSTEAFF
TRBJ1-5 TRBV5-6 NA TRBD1 TGTGCCAGCAGCTCGGGGACAGGGGGGTTAAGCAATCAGCCCCAGCATTTT CASSSGTGGLSNQPQHF
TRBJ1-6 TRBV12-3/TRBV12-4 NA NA TGTGCCAGCAGTTTAGTAAATTCACCCCTCCACTTT CASSLVNSPLHF
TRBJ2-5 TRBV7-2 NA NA TGTGCCAGCAGCTTGGCTTTGGGAGGTCATCAAGAGACCCAGTACTTC CASSLALGGHQETQYF
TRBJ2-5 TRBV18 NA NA TGTGCCAGCTCACCGGGGGCCGAGACCCAGTACTTC CASSPGAETQYF
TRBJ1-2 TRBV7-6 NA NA TGTGCCAGCAGCCCCGCCAGAAGCGACTATGGCTACACCTTC CASSPARSDYGYTF
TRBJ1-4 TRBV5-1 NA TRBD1 TGCGCCAGCAGCTTGGACGGACAGGCCTCTAATGAAAAACTGTTTTTT CASSLDGQASNEKLFF
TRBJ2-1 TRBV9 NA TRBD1 TGTGCCAGCAGCTTGGGACAGGGAATGTACAATGAGCAGTTCTTC CASSLGQGMYNEQFF
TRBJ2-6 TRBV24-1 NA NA TGTGCCACCAGTGAATCGGAGGGGCCTCCAAGCTCTGGGGCCAACGTCCTGACTTTC CATSESEGPPSSGANVLTF
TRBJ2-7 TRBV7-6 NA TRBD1 TGTGCCAGCAGCTTCGGACAGGGTTGGTGGGGTAACCCGGGGGAGCAGTACTTC CASSFGQGWWGNPGEQYF
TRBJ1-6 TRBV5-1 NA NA TGCGCCAGCAGCTTGGCGTTTTTAGCTCCTGAGAGTAATTCACCCCTCCACTTT CASSLAFLAPESNSPLHF
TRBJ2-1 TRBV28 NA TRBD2 TGTGCCAGCAGACTAGCGAAGAGGTACAATGAGCAGTTCTTC CASRLAKRYNEQFF
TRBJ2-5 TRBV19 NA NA TGTGCCAGTAGTAAGCGAAACAACCAAGAGACCCAGTACTTC CASSKRNNQETQYF
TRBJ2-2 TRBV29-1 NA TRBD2 TGCAGCATTATGCCTAGCGGAACTAACACCGGGGAGCTGTTTTTT CSIMPSGTNTGELFF
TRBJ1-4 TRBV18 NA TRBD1 TGTGCCAGCTCACCAGGGGACAGCCATGAAAAACTGTTTTTT CASSPGDSHEKLFF